The rows below give T cell receptor beta chains drawn from one sample of a study of identical twins' blood T cells. TCRdb re-analysed the 5' RACE reads in MiXCR, keeping a single row per CDR3 protein. The data contain hundreds of thousands of distinct CDR3 sequences, roughly 28% of them singletons. Source material: PBMCs. The source of these receptors is a woman aged 18-50 years in good health. Both conserved end residues are part of each CDR3. The D gene is left open where the match is weak. Expanded clones are given a class, and other clones once, few, many or no size at all.

CDR3nt: TGTGCCACCAGCAGAGGCTGGGGGGGTACAACTAATGAAAAACTGTTTTTT
CDR3aa: CATSRGWGGTTNEKLFF
v_gene: TRBV15
abundance: NA
d_gene: NA
j_gene: TRBJ1-4

CDR3nt: TGTGCCAGCAGTTTGCAGGACAGGAGCTACGAGCAGTACTTC
CDR3aa: CASSLQDRSYEQYF
v_gene: TRBV27
abundance: NA
d_gene: TRBD1
j_gene: TRBJ2-7

CDR3nt: TGCAGTGCTAGAGATGGACAGCGGGGGGACAATGAGCAGTTCTTC
CDR3aa: CSARDGQRGDNEQFF
v_gene: TRBV20-1
abundance: many
d_gene: TRBD2
j_gene: TRBJ2-1

CDR3nt: TGTGCCAGCAGTGGGGCAGCCCATAACAATGAGCAGTTCTTC
CDR3aa: CASSGAAHNNEQFF
v_gene: TRBV6-4
abundance: many
d_gene: NA
j_gene: TRBJ2-1

CDR3nt: TGCAGTGCTAGTGTTGGCCAGCGGGCTTACAATGAGCAGTTCTTC
CDR3aa: CSASVGQRAYNEQFF
v_gene: TRBV20-1
abundance: NA
d_gene: NA
j_gene: TRBJ2-1

CDR3nt: TGCGCCAGCAGCTTGGGCAGGGGGGATTATGCTTTCTTT
CDR3aa: CASSLGRGDYAFF
v_gene: TRBV5-1
abundance: few
d_gene: TRBD1
j_gene: TRBJ1-1

CDR3nt: TGTGCCAGTCACAGGGAATTGAACACTGAAGCTTTCTTT
CDR3aa: CASHRELNTEAFF
v_gene: TRBV19
abundance: few
d_gene: NA
j_gene: TRBJ1-1

CDR3nt: TGCGCCAGCAGCTTGGGGGAGGGAAGGCATCAGCCCCAGCATTTT
CDR3aa: CASSLGEGRHQPQHF
v_gene: TRBV5-1
abundance: few
d_gene: NA
j_gene: TRBJ1-5

CDR3nt: TGTGCCAGCAGCGTAGTTCCGGGGAGGCACTATGGCTACACCTTC
CDR3aa: CASSVVPGRHYGYTF
v_gene: TRBV9
abundance: many
d_gene: NA
j_gene: TRBJ1-2

CDR3nt: TGTGCCAGCTCACAAGGGACAGGGTTATTGGACTATGGCTACACCTTC
CDR3aa: CASSQGTGLLDYGYTF
v_gene: TRBV18
abundance: NA
d_gene: TRBD1
j_gene: TRBJ1-2

CDR3nt: TGTGCCAGCAGCTCCCGACAGGGTATCAACTACAATGAGCAGTTCTTC
CDR3aa: CASSSRQGINYNEQFF
v_gene: TRBV7-2
abundance: few
d_gene: TRBD1
j_gene: TRBJ2-1

CDR3nt: TGTGCCGGCAGCTTCGAGGGAGGCACTGAAGCTTTCTTT
CDR3aa: CAGSFEGGTEAFF
v_gene: TRBV7-8
abundance: NA
d_gene: NA
j_gene: TRBJ1-1

CDR3nt: TGTGCCAGCAGCTTAGAACGGGGGGTATTTTACGAGCAGTACTTC
CDR3aa: CASSLERGVFYEQYF
v_gene: TRBV7-8
abundance: NA
d_gene: TRBD2
j_gene: TRBJ2-7

CDR3nt: TGCGCCAGCAGCTCAACTCAGGGCGGCACTGAAGCTTTCTTT
CDR3aa: CASSSTQGGTEAFF
v_gene: TRBV5-1
abundance: NA
d_gene: NA
j_gene: TRBJ1-1

CDR3nt: TGTGCCAGTCGGACAGTTGGCAATCAGCCCCAGCATTTT
CDR3aa: CASRTVGNQPQHF
v_gene: TRBV6-1
abundance: few
d_gene: NA
j_gene: TRBJ1-5

CDR3nt: TGTGCCAGCAGTTTAGCTGCAGGGGGCAGAACTGAAGCTTTCTTT
CDR3aa: CASSLAAGGRTEAFF
v_gene: TRBV12-3/TRBV12-4
abundance: NA
d_gene: TRBD1
j_gene: TRBJ1-1

CDR3nt: TGCAGCGTTGAAGACCGGGACGGTTATTATGGCTACACCTTC
CDR3aa: CSVEDRDGYYGYTF
v_gene: TRBV29-1
abundance: few
d_gene: NA
j_gene: TRBJ1-2

CDR3nt: TGTGCCAGCAGCTTTAGGGACAGGGGCAAGGAAGGCTACACCTTC
CDR3aa: CASSFRDRGKEGYTF
v_gene: TRBV7-8
abundance: many
d_gene: TRBD1
j_gene: TRBJ1-2

CDR3nt: TGCAGTGCCGGACAGGGGGCTGGTGGCTACACCTTC
CDR3aa: CSAGQGAGGYTF
v_gene: TRBV20-1
abundance: few
d_gene: TRBD1
j_gene: TRBJ1-2

CDR3nt: TGTGCCAGCAGGCAATCAAATTACGAGCAGTACTTC
CDR3aa: CASRQSNYEQYF
v_gene: TRBV28
abundance: many
d_gene: NA
j_gene: TRBJ2-7

CDR3nt: TGCGCCAGCAGCCAAGATTGGCGGGATGCCTACAATGAGCAGTTCTTC
CDR3aa: CASSQDWRDAYNEQFF
v_gene: TRBV4-3
abundance: NA
d_gene: NA
j_gene: TRBJ2-1

CDR3nt: TGCAGCGTTGAATGGGGGGGCACAGATACGCAGTATTTT
CDR3aa: CSVEWGGTDTQYF
v_gene: TRBV29-1
abundance: NA
d_gene: NA
j_gene: TRBJ2-3